The 18 T cell receptor beta chains given below trace back to one sample, sequenced in a study of cytomegalovirus exposure and HLA in healthy donors. The PCR used 60 Vbeta and 13 Jbeta primers. Assay: immunoSEQ multiplex PCR; the TCRdb copy retains only in-frame clones and omits some. The table includes 190,000 or so clones, 80% to 85% detected once. Sequencing was carried out using PBMCs. The origin of the receptors is a man in his fifties or sixties in good health and CMV-seronegative.

A word on this clone: The CDR3 ends on some other residue instead of the conserved phenylalanine or tryptophan, so this is likely a read error. The genes are TRBV30 and TRBJ2-7; D may be TRBD2 (7 bases). The CDR3 is 13 residues long. Germline CDR1 GTSNPN, CDR2 SVGIG (reference sequence). V lost 0 bases, J lost 2 bases, and 8 bases lay in between. The CDR3 region has the DNA TGTGCCTGGAGTGTAGGGGGGGCCTACGAGCAGTACCTC. It codes for CAWSVGGAYEQYL.

The chain uses TRBV7-8 and TRBJ1-5; D remains unclear. Germline V CDR1 and CDR2: SGHVS, FQNEAQ. Trimming took off 1 base at V and 9 bases at J, with 16 bases between the two ends. The CDR3 has 15 amino acids. The CDR3 region has the DNA TGTGCCAGCAGCTTAGGGCAGGATCAACGGGGGCCCCAGCATTTT. Translation: CASSLGQDQRGPQHF.

This clone showed up just once. The V gene is TRBV7-9, the J gene TRBJ1-6; maybe TRBD1 (6 bases). Trimming took 5 bases from V and 9 from J, leaving 11 bases between them. This CDR3 spans 13 amino acids. Germline V gene lookup returns CDR1 SEHNR and CDR2 FQNEAQ (reference sequence). The DNA of the CDR3 is TGTGCCAGCAGCCAGGACAGAAGTTCACCCCTCCACTTT. Protein product: CASSQDRSSPLHF.

V gene TRBV2 combines with J gene TRBJ1-4; TRBD1 matches 7 bases. This CDR3 is built from 15 residues. Germline CDR1 reads SNHLY; CDR2 reads FYNNEI. The CDR3 coding sequence is TGTGCTAGCGGACAGGAGGGGCTGGCTAATGAAAAACTGTTTTTT. Its protein product is CASGQEGLANEKLFF.

In DNA, the CDR3 is TGTGCCAGCAGCCCAAGTCCCGGGGATACGCAGTATTTT. Translation gives CASSPSPGDTQYF. The chain uses TRBV7-3 and TRBJ2-3; D remains unclear. Trimming removed 5 bases at V and 6 bases at J, with 12 bases between. This CDR3 has 13 residues. From germline, CDR1 is SGHTA and CDR2 FQGTGA.

The chain employs TRBV28 and TRBJ1-3, with 9 positions matching TRBD1. CDR1 is MDHEN and CDR2 is SYDVKM in the germline V gene. The J segment lost 1 base and the V segment lost 7 bases, leaving 2 bases of the junction unmatched. The CDR3 totals 14 residues. The CDR3, as DNA: TGTGCCAGCACACAGGGGGCGTCTGGAAACACCATATATTTT. Translation: CASTQGASGNTIYF.

This clone was observed a few times. The chain uses TRBV5-5 and TRBJ2-1, with TRBD1 identical over 7 bases. Germline V lookup: CDR1 SGHKS, CDR2 YYEKEE (reference sequence). Trimming removed 4 bases from V and 7 bases from J; junction bases left unmatched: 11. The length of the CDR3 is 15 residues. The CDR3 loop is CASSLNRDRTNEQFF. CDR3 in DNA: TGTGCCAGCAGCCTCAACCGGGACAGAACTAATGAGCAGTTCTTC.

This chain joins TRBV9 and TRBJ2-5; weak D call: TRBD2 (5 bases). Trimming cost V 0 bases and J 1 base, with 7 bases left between them. The germline gives CDR1 SGDLS, CDR2 YYNGEE. This CDR3 has 14 residues. The CDR3 DNA sequence: TGTGCCAGCAGCGTAGGAGGGTTCCAAGAGACCCAGTACTTC. Protein sequence: CASSVGGFQETQYF.

V usage is TRBV30 and J usage is TRBJ1-6; D is ambiguous. This CDR3 has 17 amino acids. Germline CDR1 GTSNPN, CDR2 SVGIG (reference sequence). Deletions cut 3 bases from V and 0 bases from J, with 15 bases between. CDR3 sequence reads: CAWSAKTVSSYNSPLHF. The CDR3 DNA follows: TGTGCCTGGAGCGCTAAGACTGTGAGCTCCTATAATTCACCCCTCCACTTT.

This clone was found once. The chain is built from TRBV15 and TRBJ1-4; D uncertain. Deletions cut 3 bases from V and 4 bases from J, with 9 bases between. The CDR3 is made up of 14 amino acids. CDR1 and CDR2 from the germline V gene are LNHNV and YYDKDF (reference sequence). The CDR3 sequence is CATSSFSVNEKLFF. CDR3 sequence (DNA): TGTGCCACCAGCAGTTTCAGTGTTAATGAAAAACTGTTTTTT. Filled out from reference TRBV15 and TRBJ1-4, the complete variable domain reads DAMVIQNPRYQVTQFGKPVTLSCSQTLNHNVMYWYQQKSSQAPKLLFHYYDKDFNNEADTPDNFQSRRPNTSFCFLDIRSPGLGDTAMYLCATSSFSVNEKLFFGSGTQLSVL.

The chain recombines TRBV7-8 with TRBJ1-3; D might be TRBD1 (5 bases). The length of the CDR3 is 15 residues. Germline V gene data show CDR1 as SGHVS and CDR2 as FQNEAQ. The V end lost 6 bases, the J end lost 3 bases, and 15 bases lay between the germline ends. The CDR3: CASSLISGFGNTIYF. The DNA for the CDR3 is TGTGCCAGCAGTCTCATATCAGGGTTTGGAAACACCATATATTTT.

The chain combines TRBV6-1 with TRBJ2-3; 7 bases map to TRBD1. In germline, CDR1 is MNHNS, CDR2 SASEGT. This CDR3 comprises 17 residues. V was pared by 4 bases and J by 2 bases, with 12 bases of the junction left unmatched. CDR3 residues: CASSGDSRRRDTDTQYF. CDR3 nucleotide sequence: TGTGCCAGCAGTGGGGACAGCCGACGTCGGGACACAGATACGCAGTATTTT.

The rearrangement joins TRBV28 to TRBJ2-4; the match to TRBD2 covers 11 bases. With 2 bases clipped from V and 7 bases from J, the junction kept 7 bases outside the gene matches. The CDR3 length is 16 residues. Germline V gene lookup returns CDR1 MDHEN and CDR2 SYDVKM. The CDR3, as DNA: TGTGCCAGCAGTTTAAGTTCTAGCGGGAGGAGGAACATTCAGTACTTC. Translated: CASSLSSSGRRNIQYF.

This clone is a singleton in its sample. J is TRBJ2-3 and V is TRBV2; 8 bases agree with TRBD1. Germline V gene sequence: CDR1 SNHLY, CDR2 FYNNEI. The CDR3 consists of 13 residues. V trimming: 9 bases; J trimming: 3 bases; junction bases outside the gene matches: 5. The CDR3, as DNA: TGTGCCAGGGACAGGGTTGGAACAGATACGCAGTATTTT. It translates to CARDRVGTDTQYF.

The chain couples TRBV18 to TRBJ1-4, with 8 positions matching TRBD1. With 7 bases clipped from V and 3 bases from J, the junction kept 4 bases outside the gene matches. CDR3 size: 14 residues. The germline V gene has CDR1 KGHSH and CDR2 LQKENI. The CDR3 is CASLPGQANEKLFF. Written as DNA, the CDR3 is TGTGCCAGCTTACCGGGACAGGCTAATGAAAAACTGTTTTTT.

The chain employs TRBV19 and TRBJ1-1, with 10 bases fitting TRBD1. The junction had 9 bases not matched to a gene; V was cut back by 5 bases and J by 0 bases. The CDR3 loop spans 17 amino acids. Germline values: CDR1 LNHDA, CDR2 SQIVND (reference sequence). CDR3 DNA: TGTGCCAGTAGTTCATCCGGGACAGGGGTTATGAACACTGAAGCTTTCTTT. This translates into CASSSSGTGVMNTEAFF.

The gene calls are TRBV28 and TRBJ2-1, with 10 bases aligning to TRBD2. Germline V gene data show CDR1 as MDHEN and CDR2 as SYDVKM. V lost 5 bases and J lost 6; bases outside the gene matches: 7. This CDR3 comprises 15 residues. The CDR3 loop reads CASSLIAGGRNEQFF. The CDR3, as DNA: TGTGCCAGCAGTCTAATAGCGGGAGGCCGCAATGAGCAGTTCTTC.

This sequence joins TRBV6-1 and TRBJ1-6, with 8 positions matching TRBD1. Germline CDR1 and CDR2: MNHNS and SASEGT. CDR3 length: 15 amino acids. V lost 2 bases, J lost 3 bases, and 0 bases stayed unmatched. The CDR3 is CASSETGGYNSPLHF. Written as DNA, the CDR3 is TGTGCCAGCAGTGAAACAGGGGGCTATAATTCACCCCTCCACTTT.